This passage covers 9 T cell receptor beta chains from one sample sequenced in a study of memory CD4+ T cells and cytomegalovirus serostatus. Some clones are missing from TCRdb's copy, which holds only in-frame ones; the method was immunoSEQ multiplex PCR. The table shows under 80,000 clones, with around 80% occurring only once. Single viable CD3+CD4+CD8-CD45RO+ cells were sorted as the memory CD4+ T cells. The sequenced sample was memory CD4+ T cells from blood. The origin of the receptors is an adult in good health and CMV-seropositive.

The genes are TRBV6-6 and TRBJ1-5; weak D call: TRBD1 (6 bases). Germline values: CDR1 MNHNY, CDR2 SVGAGI (reference sequence). V lost 2 bases, J lost 8 bases, and 13 bases lay in between. The CDR3 totals 14 residues. CDR3 residues: CASSYTDRSEPQHF. The CDR3 DNA reads as TGTGCCAGCAGTTACACCGACAGGTCAGAGCCCCAGCATTTT.

CDR3 protein: CAWSEGFFTEAFF. The CDR3 DNA follows: TGTGCCTGGAGTGAGGGTTTTTTCACTGAAGCTTTCTTT. The chain links TRBV30 to TRBJ1-1; D is unresolved. The CDR3 extends over 13 amino acids. Deletions cut 1 base from V and 4 bases from J, with 10 bases between. The V gene's germline CDR1 is GTSNPN and CDR2 SVGIG (reference sequence).

DNA of the CDR3: TGTGCCAGCAGCTTGGGCCCAGGGACCGGGGAGCTGTTTTTT. Encoded protein: CASSLGPGTGELFF. The gene calls are TRBV5-5 and TRBJ2-2, with D possibly matching TRBD1 (5 bases). The V gene lost 0 bases and the J gene lost 5 bases, with 8 bases spanning the gap. Germline CDR1 reads SGHKS; CDR2 reads YYEKEE (reference sequence). The CDR3 sequence is 14 residues long.

This clone appeared once. This chain joins TRBV6-1 and TRBJ2-7; 8 bases align to TRBD1. Trimming removed 5 bases from V and 3 bases from J; junction bases left unmatched: 0. The CDR3 runs to 12 residues. CDR1 and CDR2 from the germline V gene are MNHNS and SASEGT. The CDR3 sequence: CASSTGGYEQYF. The CDR3 DNA follows: TGTGCCAGCAGTACAGGGGGCTACGAGCAGTACTTC.

This clone turned up a few times. The V and J genes are TRBV7-9 and TRBJ1-1, with D uncertain. Germline-derived CDR1 and CDR2 are SEHNR and FQNEAQ (reference sequence). The CDR3 totals 18 residues. V lost 5 bases, J lost 10 bases, and 32 bases lay in between. The CDR3 is CASSRSRARTKKTPTAFF. For the CDR3, the DNA is TGTGCCAGCAGCCGCAGCCGGGCCCGCACCAAGAAGACACCGACAGCTTTCTTT. Drawing the rest from reference TRBV7-9 and TRBJ1-1, the complete variable domain is DTGVSQNPRHKITKRGQNVTFRCDPISEHNRLYWYRQTLGQGPEFLTYFQNEAQLEKSRLLSDRFSAERPKGSFSTLEIQRTEQGDSAMYLCASSRSRARTKKTPTAFFGQGTRLTVV.

The table lists this clone with a few counts. This sequence joins TRBV11-3 and TRBJ1-2; a possible D gene is TRBD1 (5 bases). The V end was cut by 1 base, the J end by 4 bases, with 7 bases between. CDR1 and CDR2 from the germline V gene are SGHNT and YENEEA. The CDR3 has 13 amino acids. The CDR3 nucleotides are TGTGCCAGCAGCTTAGGACAGCGCTATGGCTACACCTTC. Translated, it gives CASSLGQRYGYTF.

This clone was counted only a few times. The chain has TRBV2 and TRBJ2-7, with 8 bases aligning to TRBD2. The CDR3 covers 16 residues. Germline V CDR1 and CDR2: SNHLY, FYNNEI. The ends lost 6 bases at V and 9 bases at J; junction bases unmatched: 19. The CDR3 nucleotides are TGTGCCAGCAGGGGGCGGGGGGCGGACACCAAGTCCGGGCAGTACTTC. It specifies CASRGRGADTKSGQYF.

The rearrangement links TRBV28 to TRBJ2-3, with D perhaps matching TRBD2 (5 bases). The CDR3 spans 13 residues. Trimming left V 8 bases short and J 3 bases short, with 12 bases between. Germline V gene lookup returns CDR1 MDHEN and CDR2 SYDVKM. This chain's CDR3 is CASLGSVTDTQYF. The DNA for the CDR3 is TGTGCCAGCCTGGGTAGCGTGACAGATACGCAGTATTTT.

This chain joins TRBV19 and TRBJ2-6, with D unclear. V lost 7 bases and J 2 bases, leaving 6 bases between the germline ends. Germline CDR1 is LNHDA and CDR2 is SQIVND (reference sequence). The CDR3 runs 13 residues. This chain's CDR3 is CASKTPGANVLTF. The DNA for the CDR3 is TGTGCCAGTAAAACTCCTGGGGCCAACGTCCTGACTTTC.